This record covers a single T cell receptor beta chain. The time point here: persistent/refractory GD, antithyroid drugs over 5 years with positive TRAb. PBMC-derived RNA was used for the TCR library. The sample originates from a study of regulatory T cells in long-lasting Graves disease. Libraries of TCR beta came from iRepertoire HTBI primers plus Arm-PCR of CDR3 regions. TCRdb reprocessed the multiplex PCR reads via MiXCR and lists one record per CDR3 protein. This sample has fewer than 550,000 distinct CDR3 sequences; roughly 21% occur once, and the top ten carry around 7%. The CDR3 runs to 14 residues. The germline V gene encodes CDR1 MNHNS and CDR2 SASEGT. Losses at the gene ends were 6 bases for V and 4 bases for J; bases not matched to a gene: 5.

The V call is TRBV6-1, the J call TRBJ1-1, with 10 bases identical to TRBD1. This sequence originates from a female donor with Graves disease. The source material was peripheral blood mononuclear cells (PBMCs), sampled when the disease was refractory, from a patient treated with antithyroid drugs. The CDR3 is CASRPDRGRTEAFF. Written as DNA, the CDR3 is TGTGCCAGCAGGCCTGACAGGGGGCGCACTGAAGCTTTCTTT.